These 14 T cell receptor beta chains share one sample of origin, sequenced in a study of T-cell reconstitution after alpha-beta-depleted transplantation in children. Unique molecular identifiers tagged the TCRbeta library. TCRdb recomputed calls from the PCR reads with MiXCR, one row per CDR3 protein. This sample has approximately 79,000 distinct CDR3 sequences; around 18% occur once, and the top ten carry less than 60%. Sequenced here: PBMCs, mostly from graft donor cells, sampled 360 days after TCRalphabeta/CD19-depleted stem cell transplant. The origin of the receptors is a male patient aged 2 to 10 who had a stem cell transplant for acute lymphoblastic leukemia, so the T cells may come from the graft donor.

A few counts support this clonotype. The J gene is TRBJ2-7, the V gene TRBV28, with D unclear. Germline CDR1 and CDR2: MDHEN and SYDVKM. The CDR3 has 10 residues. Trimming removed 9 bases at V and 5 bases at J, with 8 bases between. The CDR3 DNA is TGTGCCAGGATAATCCACGAGCAGTACTTC. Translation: CARIIHEQYF.

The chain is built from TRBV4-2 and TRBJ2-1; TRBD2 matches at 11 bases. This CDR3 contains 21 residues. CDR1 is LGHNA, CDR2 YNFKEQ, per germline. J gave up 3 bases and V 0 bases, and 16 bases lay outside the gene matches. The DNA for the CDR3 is TGTGCCAGCAGCCAAGATGTTAAGGTTTCACTAGCGGGAGTTATCTACAATGAGCAGTTCTTC. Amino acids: CASSQDVKVSLAGVIYNEQFF.

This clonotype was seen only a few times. For the CDR3, the DNA is TGTGCCAGCAGCTTTTTCCTATTATTCGGGTCCTTCATCGGGACTACTCTTAATGAGCAGTTCTTC. Protein sequence: CASSFFLLFGSFIGTTLNEQFF. V gene TRBV13 combines with J gene TRBJ2-1; 7 bases map to TRBD2. This CDR3 contains 22 residues. Trimming took 3 bases from V and 7 from J; bases not matched to a gene: 30. CDR1 and CDR2 from the germline V gene are PRHDT and FYEKMQ (reference sequence).

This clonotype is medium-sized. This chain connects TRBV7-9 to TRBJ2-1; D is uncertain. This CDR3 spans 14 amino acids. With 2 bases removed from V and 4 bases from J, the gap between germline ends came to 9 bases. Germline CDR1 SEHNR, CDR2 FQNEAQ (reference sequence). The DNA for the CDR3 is TGTGCCAGCAGCTTATTCCTCTCTTACAATGAGCAGTTCTTC. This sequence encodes CASSLFLSYNEQFF.

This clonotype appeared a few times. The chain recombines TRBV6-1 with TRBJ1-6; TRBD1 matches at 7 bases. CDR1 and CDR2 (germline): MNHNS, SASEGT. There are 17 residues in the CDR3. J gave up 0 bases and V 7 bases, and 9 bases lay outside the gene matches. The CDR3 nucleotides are TGTGCCAGCACAACCTTTGACAGGGACTCCTATAATTCACCCCTCCACTTT. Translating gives CASTTFDRDSYNSPLHF.

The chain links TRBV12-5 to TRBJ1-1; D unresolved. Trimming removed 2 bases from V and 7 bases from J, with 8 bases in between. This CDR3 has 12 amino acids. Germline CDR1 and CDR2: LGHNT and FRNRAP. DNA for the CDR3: TGTGCTAGTGGTTTGAACTGGGGTGAAGCTTTCTTT. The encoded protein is CASGLNWGEAFF.

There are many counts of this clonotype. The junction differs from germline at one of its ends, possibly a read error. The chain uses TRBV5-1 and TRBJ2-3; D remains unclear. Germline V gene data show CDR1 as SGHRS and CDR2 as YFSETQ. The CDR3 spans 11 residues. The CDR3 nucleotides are TGCGCCAGCAGCTTGGCCAGAGAACTAATTTTT. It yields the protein CASSLARELIF. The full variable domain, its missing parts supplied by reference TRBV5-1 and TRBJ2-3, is KAGVTQTPRYLIKTRGQQVTLSCSPISGHRSVSWYQQTPGQGLQFLFEYFSETQRNKGNFPGRFSGRQFSNSRSEMNVSTLELGDSALYLCASSLARELIFGPGTRLTVL.

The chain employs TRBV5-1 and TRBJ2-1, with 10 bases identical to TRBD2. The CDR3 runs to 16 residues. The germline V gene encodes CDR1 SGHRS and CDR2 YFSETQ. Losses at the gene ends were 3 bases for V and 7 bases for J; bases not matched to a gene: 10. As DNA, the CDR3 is TGCGCCAGCAGCTCCCTTCTAGCGGGAGTCCGTAATGAGCAGTTCTTC. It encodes CASSSLLAGVRNEQFF.

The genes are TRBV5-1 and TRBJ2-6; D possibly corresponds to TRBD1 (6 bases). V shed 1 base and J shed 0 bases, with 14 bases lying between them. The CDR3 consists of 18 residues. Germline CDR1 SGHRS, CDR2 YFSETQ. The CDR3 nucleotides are TGCGCCAGCAGCTTGCGTCAGGGGAGTAACTCTGGGGCCAACGTCCTGACTTTC. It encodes CASSLRQGSNSGANVLTF.

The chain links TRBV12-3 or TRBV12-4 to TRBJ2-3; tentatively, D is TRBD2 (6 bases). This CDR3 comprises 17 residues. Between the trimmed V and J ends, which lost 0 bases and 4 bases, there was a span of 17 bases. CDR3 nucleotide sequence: TGTGCCAGCAGTTTAGCCCTGGGCAGGGAGGAGGCAGATACGCAGTATTTT. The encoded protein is CASSLALGREEADTQYF.

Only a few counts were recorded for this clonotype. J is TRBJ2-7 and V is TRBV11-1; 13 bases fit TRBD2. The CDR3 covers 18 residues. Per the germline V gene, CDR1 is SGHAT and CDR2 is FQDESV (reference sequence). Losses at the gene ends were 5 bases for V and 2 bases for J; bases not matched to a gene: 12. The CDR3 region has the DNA TGTGCCAGCAGCCGGAACCTGGGACTAGCGGGGAGACCCTACGAGCAGTACTTC. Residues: CASSRNLGLAGRPYEQYF.

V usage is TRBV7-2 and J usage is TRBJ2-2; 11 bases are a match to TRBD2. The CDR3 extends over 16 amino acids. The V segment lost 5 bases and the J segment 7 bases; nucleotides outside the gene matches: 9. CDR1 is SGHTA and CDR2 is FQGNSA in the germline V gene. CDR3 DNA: TGTGCCAGCAGCAGATCTAGCGGGAGGTTTAGCGGGGAGCTGTTTTTT. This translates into CASSRSSGRFSGELFF.

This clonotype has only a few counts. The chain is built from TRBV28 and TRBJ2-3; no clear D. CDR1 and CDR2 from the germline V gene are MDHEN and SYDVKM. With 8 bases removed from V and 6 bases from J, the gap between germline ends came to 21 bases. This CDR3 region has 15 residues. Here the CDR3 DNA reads TGTGCCAGCGGGTTCGGCGGTGTTGTTTCGGATACGCAGTATTTT. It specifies CASGFGGVVSDTQYF.

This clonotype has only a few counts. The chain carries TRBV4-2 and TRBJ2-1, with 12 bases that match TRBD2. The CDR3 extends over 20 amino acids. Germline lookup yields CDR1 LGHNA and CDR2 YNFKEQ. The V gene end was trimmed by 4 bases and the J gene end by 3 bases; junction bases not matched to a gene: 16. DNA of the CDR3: TGTGCCAGCAGCCCACTCAGAACCCGACTAGCGGGAGATCACTACAATGAGCAGTTCTTC. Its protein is CASSPLRTRLAGDHYNEQFF.